Each of the 24 T cell receptor beta chains below was sequenced from the same sample in a study of blood T cells in healthy people across ages. A second PCR, run for about 6 to 11 cycles, used a sample-barcoded 5' primer plus a J-beta primer mix. TCRdb recomputed calls from the 5' RACE reads with MiXCR, one row per CDR3 protein. The table includes fewer than 1,200,000 distinct CDR3 sequences, almost 25% detected once. The sample was also linked to a second study, of T cells of mothers and their children.

The source material was blood. The receptors shown here come from a girl aged 2-10 years in good health.

Comment on this clonotype: At one end, the junction sequence differs from germline, possibly due to a read error. The chain links TRBV20-1 to TRBJ1-2; D is perhaps TRBD1 (5 bases). The V gene's germline CDR1 is DFQATT and CDR2 SNEGSKA (reference sequence). This CDR3 comprises 11 residues. CDR3 coding DNA: TGCAGTGCATGGTCGGGGGGTGGCTGCACCTTC. It is translated as CSAWSGGGCTF.

This clonotype has more than one count but fewer than ten. The chain carries TRBV10-3 and TRBJ2-7, with unresolved D. The CDR3 covers 14 residues. The V end lost 2 bases, the J end lost 4 bases, and 12 bases lay between the germline ends. Germline CDR1 reads ENHRY; CDR2 reads SYGVKD. The CDR3 region has the DNA TGTGCCATCAGTGAGGAACAGAACCCTTACGAGCAGTACTTC. It is translated as CAISEEQNPYEQYF.

This clonotype was recorded once. CDR3 sequence reads: CATSKQRGANYEQYF. The CDR3 bases are TGTGCCACCAGCAAACAGCGGGGGGCGAACTACGAGCAGTACTTC. The chain is built from TRBV15 and TRBJ2-7; TRBD2 matches at 9 bases. The CDR3 length is 15 residues. With 4 bases clipped from V and 3 bases from J, the junction kept 7 bases outside the gene matches. Germline assignment: CDR1 LNHNV and CDR2 YYDKDF (reference sequence).

This clonotype was found a few times. This sequence joins TRBV29-1 and TRBJ1-2; D remains unclear. V gave up 5 bases and J gave up 6 bases, with 7 bases separating them. CDR3 length: 10 amino acids. Germline V lookup: CDR1 SQVTM, CDR2 ANQGSEA. This chain's CDR3 is CSVPLNGYTF. The CDR3 DNA reads TGCAGCGTTCCCCTTAATGGCTACACCTTC.

The chain has TRBV6-1 and TRBJ2-5; TRBD2 might be the D (5 bases). The assigned J gene may be wrong: the sequence end matches TRBJ2-7 better. Per germline, CDR1 MNHNS and CDR2 SASEGT. CDR3 length equals 12 residues. CDR3 protein: CASTEVSYEQYF. The CDR3 bases are TGTGCCAGCACGGAGGTTTCCTACGAGCAGTACTTC.

This chain connects TRBV7-4 to TRBJ1-3; D might be TRBD1 (5 bases). V was shortened by 6 bases and J by 3 bases, with 12 bases between the two germline ends. Germline assignment: CDR1 SGHVT and CDR2 SQSDAQ. The CDR3 sequence is 14 residues long. In DNA form, the CDR3 reads TGTGCCAGCAGTTCTACGACAGTTGGAAACACCATATATTTT. Protein sequence: CASSSTTVGNTIYF.

This clonotype showed up just a few times. The V call is TRBV9, the J call TRBJ2-2; 7 bases line up with TRBD1. The CDR3 is made up of 17 amino acids. With V trimmed by 0 bases and J by 2 bases, 7 bases remained unmatched. Germline V gene data show CDR1 as SGDLS and CDR2 as YYNGEE. The CDR3 protein is CASSVEGAFINTGELFF. The DNA for the CDR3 is TGTGCCAGCAGCGTAGAGGGGGCCTTTATTAACACCGGGGAGCTGTTTTTT.

This clonotype was seen only a few times. V is TRBV7-8 and J is TRBJ2-7; the D is unclear. There are 14 residues in the CDR3. In germline, CDR1 is SGHVS, CDR2 FQNEAQ. V gave up 2 bases and J gave up 0 bases, with 8 bases separating them. DNA of the CDR3: TGTGCCAGCAGCTTAATACAGCGCTCCTACGAGCAGTACTTC. This translates into CASSLIQRSYEQYF.

This clonotype appeared once. The V and J genes are TRBV2 and TRBJ1-2; tentative D call: TRBD1 (6 bases). Trimming took off 6 bases at V and 6 bases at J, with 11 bases between the two ends. Germline loops: CDR1 SNHLY, CDR2 FYNNEI. The CDR3 has 12 residues. The CDR3 loop reads CASSGQINGYTF. The DNA for the CDR3 is TGTGCCAGCAGCGGACAGATAAATGGCTACACCTTC.

This clonotype was observed a few times. The chain is built from TRBV28 and TRBJ1-5; D not certain. The CDR3 totals 14 residues. Germline values: CDR1 MDHEN, CDR2 SYDVKM. The V and J ends lost 4 bases and 0 bases respectively, with 7 bases between them. The CDR3 spells CASSSQFSNQPQHF. The CDR3 region has the DNA TGTGCCAGCAGTTCCCAGTTTAGCAATCAGCCCCAGCATTTT. Supplemented by reference TRBV28 and TRBJ1-5, the full variable domain reads DVKVTQSSRYLVKRTGEKVFLECVQDMDHENMFWYRQDPGLGLRLIYFSYDVKMKEKGDIPEGYSVSREKKERFSLILESASTNQTSMYLCASSSQFSNQPQHFGDGTRLSIL.

The table lists this clonotype with a few counts. An end of the junction differs from the germline gene, which may be a read error. The chain has TRBV12-3 or TRBV12-4 and TRBJ2-1; D perhaps matches TRBD2 (6 bases). There are 14 residues in the CDR3. Written as DNA, the CDR3 is TGTGCCAGCAATACCGGGACTGCTTACAACGAGCAGTTCTTC. Translated, it gives CASNTGTAYNEQFF.

The rearrangement uses TRBV11-2 and TRBJ2-1; perhaps TRBD2 as D (6 bases). CDR1 is SGHAT and CDR2 is FQNNGV in the germline V gene. CDR3 length: 18 residues. Between the trimmed V and J ends, which lost 7 bases and 0 bases, there was a span of 22 bases. This chain's CDR3 is CASTSAGRRGSSYNEQFF. CDR3 nucleotides: TGTGCCAGCACCAGCGCGGGACGACGGGGGAGCTCCTACAATGAGCAGTTCTTC.

The V call is TRBV20-1, the J call TRBJ2-3; D may be TRBD1 (5 bases). The CDR3 sequence is 14 residues long. Trimming removed 6 bases from V and 0 bases from J, with 13 bases in between. CDR1 and CDR2 from the germline V gene are DFQATT and SNEGSKA (reference sequence). The CDR3 spells CSAPDSHSTDTQYF. In DNA, the CDR3 is TGCAGTGCCCCAGACAGCCATAGCACAGATACGCAGTATTTT.

This sequence joins TRBV28 and TRBJ2-5; D is uncertain. In germline, CDR1 is MDHEN, CDR2 SYDVKM. The V and J ends lost 5 bases and 11 bases respectively, with 24 bases between them. The CDR3 is 15 residues long. The CDR3 loop reads CASSPQSGFGKEQYF. In DNA, the CDR3 is TGTGCCAGCAGTCCACAATCCGGGTTCGGAAAGGAGCAGTACTTC. The full variable domain, in which reference TRBV28 and TRBJ2-5 provide the parts outside the CDR3, is DVKVTQSSRYLVKRTGEKVFLECVQDMDHENMFWYRQDPGLGLRLIYFSYDVKMKEKGDIPEGYSVSREKKERFSLILESASTNQTSMYLCASSPQSGFGKEQYFGPGTRLLVL.

This clonotype was found a few times. The V gene is TRBV27, the J gene TRBJ2-5; no clear D. The J call may be mistaken, given a closer DNA end match to TRBJ2-7. Germline loops: CDR1 MNHEY, CDR2 SMNVEV (reference sequence). The CDR3 is made up of 13 amino acids. The CDR3 protein is CASSIGGHYEQYF. The CDR3 nucleotides read TGTGCCAGCAGCATCGGCGGCCACTACGAGCAGTACTTC.

The chain uses TRBV29-1 and TRBJ2-5, with a weak D call TRBD2 (6 bases). V was trimmed by 4 bases and J by 0 bases, leaving 9 bases between them. The CDR3 covers 13 residues. Germline-derived CDR1 and CDR2 are SQVTM and ANQGSEA. Written as DNA, the CDR3 is TGCAGCGTTGCGGCGGGGTACCAAGAGACCCAGTACTTC. It translates to CSVAAGYQETQYF.

This clonotype was detected many times. The chain recombines TRBV6-2 or TRBV6-3 with TRBJ1-2, with TRBD1 identical over 7 bases. Germline CDR1 MNHEY, CDR2 SVGEGT. Trimming took 5 bases from V and 6 from J; bases not matched to a gene: 9. CDR3 length equals 14 residues. DNA for the CDR3: TGTGCCAGCAGTGCCTCGGACAGGCCCCATGGCTACACCTTC. It is translated as CASSASDRPHGYTF.

This clonotype showed up just a few times. The chain combines TRBV6-1 with TRBJ2-5; unclear D gene. Near its end, the DNA agrees better with TRBJ2-1, so the J call may be wrong. Germline V gene data show CDR1 as MNHNS and CDR2 as SASEGT. This CDR3 is 13 amino acids long. CDR3 sequence (DNA): TGTGCCAGCAGTGTAACAGTAGATCGTGAGCAGTTCTTC. It encodes CASSVTVDREQFF.

The chain has TRBV12-3 or TRBV12-4 and TRBJ1-6; D not certain. V was cut by 3 bases and J by 0 bases, with 21 bases left in between. The CDR3 is 20 residues long. CDR3 amino acids: CASSFLVESAKGSYNSPLHF. For the CDR3, the DNA is TGTGCCAGCAGTTTTCTGGTGGAGTCAGCGAAAGGCTCCTATAATTCACCCCTCCACTTT.

About this clonotype: A read error may produce the germline difference seen at one junction end. The rearrangement links TRBV19 to TRBJ1-1; unclear D gene. The CDR3 loop spans 14 amino acids. Germline V gene sequence: CDR1 LNHDA, CDR2 SQIVND (reference sequence). The CDR3 loop reads CASSGGSLNTEAFF. The DNA for the CDR3 is TGTGCCAGTAGTGGAGGGTCTCTGAACACCGAAGCTTTCTTT.

This clonotype showed up just a few times. V usage is TRBV29-1 and J usage is TRBJ1-6; 8 bases fit TRBD1. The germline V gene has CDR1 SQVTM and CDR2 ANQGSEA. CDR3 length: 13 amino acids. V gave up 6 bases and J gave up 5 bases; unmatched junction bases: 3. The CDR3 DNA follows: TGCAGCGTGGGGACAGGAAATAATTCACCCCTCCACTTT. Amino acids: CSVGTGNNSPLHF.

V is TRBV29-1 and J is TRBJ1-3; no clear D. Germline loops: CDR1 SQVTM, CDR2 ANQGSEA. V lost 4 bases and J 4 bases, leaving 11 bases between the germline ends. The CDR3 length is 13 residues. The CDR3 spells CSVALQRGNTIYF. CDR3 nucleotide sequence: TGCAGCGTTGCTCTACAGCGCGGAAACACCATATATTTT.

This clonotype appeared once. The V gene is TRBV7-9, the J gene TRBJ1-2; the D gene is possibly TRBD1 (5 bases). Trimming shortened V by 0 bases and J by 7 bases, and 12 bases separated the two germline ends. Germline loops: CDR1 SEHNR, CDR2 FQNEAQ (reference sequence). The CDR3 totals 14 residues. CDR3 sequence reads: CASSLAVDSGGYTF. CDR3 bases: TGTGCCAGCAGCTTAGCCGTCGACAGCGGTGGCTACACCTTC.

This clonotype was found a few times. Germline and junction disagree at one end, which may indicate a read error. The chain links TRBV27 to TRBJ2-5; 11 bases align to TRBD2. Looked up from germline, CDR1 is MNHEY and CDR2 is SMNVEV (reference sequence). The CDR3 runs 14 residues. The CDR3 spells CASIGAGLAGGEFF. The DNA for the CDR3 is TGTGCCAGCATCGGGGCGGGTCTAGCGGGGGGAGAGTTCTTC.